The 10 T cell receptor beta chains below were found in one sample sequenced in a study of low-dose radiotherapy and immunotherapy resistance in tumors. The time point: before trial treatment. Primers targeting TRAV and TRBV primed first-strand cDNA, covering alpha and beta chains. The authors amplified TCRs for 20 PCR cycles with a constant-region primer and a V-primer adapter. TCRdb called the reads again in MiXCR, with one record for every CDR3 protein. The sample has around 68,000 distinct CDR3 sequences, roughly 29% seen once. Sequences were derived from PBMCs, sampled before treatment. The receptors stem from a male donor with rectosigmoid adenocarcinoma.

The chain has TRBV6-2 or TRBV6-3 and TRBJ2-2; D might be TRBD1 (5 bases). The germline V gene has CDR1 MNHEY and CDR2 SVGEGT. This CDR3 has 16 residues. Trimming removed 0 bases at V and 6 bases at J, with 14 bases between. The CDR3 loop is CASSYSGRAGAGELFF. The CDR3 DNA reads TGTGCCAGCAGTTACTCTGGCAGGGCTGGCGCCGGGGAGCTGTTTTTT.

This clonotype was observed at least ten times. Here the CDR3 reads CASKKRTGTNDEQYF. As DNA, the CDR3 is TGTGCCAGCAAAAAACGAACAGGGACTAACGACGAGCAGTACTTC. The chain joins TRBV6-2 or TRBV6-3 to TRBJ2-7; D might be TRBD2 (7 bases). The V end lost 7 bases, the J end lost 5 bases, and 21 bases lay between the germline ends. This CDR3 is built from 15 residues. Germline V gene data show CDR1 as MNHEY and CDR2 as SVGEGT.

This clonotype was counted at least ten times. V gene TRBV5-1 combines with J gene TRBJ2-7, with a tentative D call TRBD2 (8 bases). The V gene lost 4 bases and the J gene lost 6 bases, with 32 bases spanning the gap. Germline V lookup: CDR1 SGHRS, CDR2 YFSETQ. The length of the CDR3 is 19 residues. Written as DNA, the CDR3 is TGCGCCAGCAGCACGAAGACAGGGATGACTAGCGAAGGGTTCCGCGAGCAGTACTTC. Translating it yields CASSTKTGMTSEGFREQYF.

At least ten counts were recorded for this clonotype. This chain uses TRBV28 with TRBJ2-7, with no clear D. The germline gives CDR1 MDHEN, CDR2 SYDVKM. The CDR3 sequence is 11 residues long. Trimming stripped 10 bases from V and 2 bases from J, with 9 bases between. CDR3 amino acids: CATTDTYEQYF. In nucleotides, the CDR3 is TGTGCCACCACAGATACCTACGAGCAGTACTTC.

This sequence joins TRBV7-2 and TRBJ2-7; D possibly corresponds to TRBD1 (6 bases). With 2 bases removed from V and 3 bases from J, the gap between germline ends came to 23 bases. The CDR3 loop spans 18 amino acids. The germline CDR1 and CDR2 sequences are SGHTA and FQGNSA. For the CDR3, the DNA is TGTGCCAGCAGCTTACGGGGCGTACAGGGATACACCAACTACGAGCAGTACTTC. Its translation: CASSLRGVQGYTNYEQYF. The full variable domain, with the rest looked up from reference TRBV7-2 and TRBJ2-7, is GAGVSQSPSNKVTEKGKDVELRCDPISGHTALYWYRQSLGQGLEFLIYFQGNSAPDKSGLPSDRFSAERTGGSVSTLTIQRTQQEDSAVYLCASSLRGVQGYTNYEQYFGPGTRLTVT.

At least ten counts were recorded for this clonotype. V is TRBV6-2 or TRBV6-3 and J is TRBJ2-7; TRBD2 might be the D (6 bases). V lost 6 bases, J lost 3 bases, and 18 bases lay in between. From germline, CDR1 is MNHEY and CDR2 SVGEGT. The CDR3 extends over 15 amino acids. The CDR3 DNA follows: TGTGCCAGCAGGAATTCCCCCGGGACTCTCTACGAGCAGTACTTC. As protein: CASRNSPGTLYEQYF.

This clonotype showed up many times. The rearrangement uses TRBV28 and TRBJ2-7; D unclear. Trimming removed 3 bases from V and 3 bases from J, with 12 bases in between. Germline CDR1 MDHEN, CDR2 SYDVKM. CDR3 length equals 14 residues. Here the CDR3 DNA reads TGTGCCAGCAGTTTTAGCTTTGGTGGCTACGAGCAGTACTTC. This codes for CASSFSFGGYEQYF.

This clonotype was picked up many times. V and J are TRBV5-6 and TRBJ2-7, with D possibly being TRBD1 or TRBD2 (5 bases each). V was pared by 4 bases and J by 3 bases, with 14 bases between. The CDR3 is made up of 14 amino acids. Germline-derived CDR1 and CDR2 are SGHDT and YYEEEE. The CDR3 sequence: CASSPVEGIYEQYF. The DNA of the CDR3 is TGTGCCAGCAGCCCCGTCGAGGGGATCTACGAGCAGTACTTC.

In its sample, this clonotype was seen many times. The chain employs TRBV12-3 or TRBV12-4 and TRBJ2-5, with 10 bases fitting TRBD2. The J segment lost 4 bases and the V segment lost 7 bases, leaving 15 bases of the junction unmatched. CDR3 size: 17 residues. The CDR3 region has the DNA TGTGCCAGCACCTCTGAGTGGCTAGCGGGAGAAGGAGAGACCCAGTACTTC. It specifies CASTSEWLAGEGETQYF.

This clonotype was counted at least ten times. This chain joins TRBV27 and TRBJ2-1; D is possibly TRBD1 or TRBD2 (5 bases each). The germline gives CDR1 MNHEY, CDR2 SMNVEV (reference sequence). V was shortened by 3 bases and J by 0 bases, with 9 bases between the two germline ends. The CDR3 is 15 residues long. CDR3 residues: CASSLIGTSYNEQFF. The CDR3 bases are TGTGCCAGCAGTTTGATAGGGACCTCCTACAATGAGCAGTTCTTC.